This T cell receptor beta chain appears in the sequencing data of a study of blood T cell repertoires in COVID-19. Study-wide context: The origin of the acute and convalescent COVID-19 samples was the United States, Italy and Spain. PBMCs, B-cell-depleted T cells, or T cells provided the cDNA or gDNA that made up the material.

Methods used by the authors: Estimated nucleated cell counts came from reference gene primer amplification. Only in-frame clones appear in the TCRdb table, and some are missing; sequencing was by immunoSEQ multiplex PCR. The V and J calls and clone size are taken from that table; D and trimming were inferred from the DNA. The sample includes a few hundred thousand clones, approximately 86% seen only once; the top ten take approximately 2%. Trimming took 1 base from V and 1 from J; bases not matched to a gene: 11. Germline CDR1 SGHTA, CDR2 FQGNSA. The CDR3 covers 18 residues. Sequencing input: peripheral blood. The chain carries TRBV7-2 and TRBJ2-5; 8 positions match TRBD2. The receptor comes from a woman between 25 and 40 years old who had recovered from COVID-19. The CDR3 is CASSLGGPAGGLQETQYF. For the CDR3, the DNA is TGTGCCAGCAGCTTAGGGGGGCCCGCGGGAGGACTCCAAGAGACCCAGTACTTC.